The clone carrying this T cell receptor (beta chain) came up many times. Its specificity is unknown. This sample is drawn from a study of beta chain features in type 1 diabetes. Study-level findings and limits: A greater similarity of naive, central memory and Treg TCRB repertoires was seen among patients than among healthy donors.

Approximately 0.11 L of blood, on average, came from one heparinised draw per donor. All of the sorted populations showed purity greater than 98%. TCRB transcripts that were expressed got sequenced, as all of the isolated RNA had been reverse transcribed. Read counts averaged approximately 3.6 million for samples of naive, central memory and regulatory T cells. Generated by immunoSEQ multiplex PCR, the TCRdb table keeps only in-frame clones and is missing some. The sample has fewer than 150,000 clones; less than 9% are singletons. Sequenced material: central memory CD4+ T cells from blood. This TCR came from a woman aged 25 to 39 in good health.

The CDR3 nucleotides are TGTGCCACCAGCCAGACAGGGACCTATGGCTACACCTTC. As protein: CATSQTGTYGYTF. The V gene is TRBV15, the J gene TRBJ1-2; TRBD1 agrees at 7 bases. Germline assignment: CDR1 LNHNV and CDR2 YYDKDF (reference sequence). V gave up 5 bases and J gave up 4 bases; unmatched junction bases: 4. The length of the CDR3 is 13 residues.